The 16 T cell receptor beta chains in this list originate from one sample, sequenced in a study of T cell responses to AZD1222 COVID-19 vaccine. TCRdb keeps only in-frame clones here, not all; method: immunoSEQ multiplex PCR. This sample has 70,000 to 95,000 clones; 89% occur once, and the top ten carry about 2.6%. The source material was peripheral blood, sampled on day 0 of MenACWY control vaccination. These receptor sequences come from an adult in good health.

This clone was seen only once. This chain uses TRBV29-1 with TRBJ1-4, with D possibly being TRBD1 (5 bases). Trimming cost V 5 bases and J 3 bases, with 13 bases left between them. Germline-derived CDR1 and CDR2 are SQVTM and ANQGSEA. The CDR3 runs to 14 residues. CDR3 DNA: TGCAGCGTTTCCCCCAGGGAGGCTAATGAAAAACTGTTTTTT. Amino acids: CSVSPREANEKLFF.

Written as DNA, the CDR3 is TGCGCCAGCAGTGACACGGGGAGGGGGCGAAACACTGAAGCTTTCTTT. It yields the protein CASSDTGRGRNTEAFF. The chain has TRBV10-2 and TRBJ1-1; the match to TRBD1 covers 7 bases. The CDR3 consists of 16 residues. Germline V gene data show CDR1 as WSHSY and CDR2 as SAAADI. The junction had 9 bases not matched to a gene; V was cut back by 3 bases and J by 2 bases.

This chain connects TRBV7-3 to TRBJ2-7, with 7 bases that match TRBD1. Germline lookup yields CDR1 SGHTA and CDR2 FQGTGA. Unmatched junction bases numbered 5, after V lost 10 bases and J lost 2 bases. CDR3 length equals 12 residues. CDR3: CATRTGPYEQYF. The CDR3 DNA follows: TGTGCCACCCGGACAGGACCCTACGAGCAGTACTTC.

The chain is built from TRBV5-8 and TRBJ1-6; no firm D call. Trimming left V 3 bases short and J 7 bases short, with 5 bases between. From germline, CDR1 is SGHTS and CDR2 YDEGEE. The CDR3 is 12 residues long. CDR3: CASSSQNSPLHF. Here the CDR3 DNA reads TGTGCCAGCAGCTCCCAGAATTCACCCCTCCACTTT.

This chain connects TRBV28 to TRBJ1-5; D gene unclear. The CDR3 is 14 residues long. Trimming removed 1 base at V and 7 bases at J, with 11 bases between. The germline V gene has CDR1 MDHEN and CDR2 SYDVKM. The CDR3 nucleotides are TGTGCCAGCAGTTTATCACCCCCGACACAGCCCCAGCATTTT. Encoded protein: CASSLSPPTQPQHF. The entire variable domain, with the rest obtained from reference TRBV28 and TRBJ1-5, is as follows: DVKVTQSSRYLVKRTGEKVFLECVQDMDHENMFWYRQDPGLGLRLIYFSYDVKMKEKGDIPEGYSVSREKKERFSLILESASTNQTSMYLCASSLSPPTQPQHFGDGTRLSIL.

The chain employs TRBV12-3 or TRBV12-4 and TRBJ2-1; tentative D call: TRBD1 (5 bases). V lost 0 bases and J 10 bases, leaving 7 bases between the germline ends. The CDR3 has 12 residues. CDR3 bases: TGTGCCAGCAGTTTAGCGGGGCCAGAGCAGTTCTTC. Its translation: CASSLAGPEQFF.

The DNA of the CDR3 is TGTGCCAGCAGTTACCAAAGGAGTCAGCCCCAGCATTTT. Residues: CASSYQRSQPQHF. The chain combines TRBV6-2 or TRBV6-3 with TRBJ1-5; D gene uncertain. Germline CDR1 reads MNHEY; CDR2 reads SVGEGT. There are 13 residues in the CDR3. Trimming took 2 bases from V and 6 from J, leaving 8 bases between them.

The rearrangement links TRBV5-4 to TRBJ2-4; TRBD1 agrees at 9 bases. Germline CDR1 is SGHNT and CDR2 is YYREEE (reference sequence). V trimming: 3 bases; J trimming: 8 bases; junction bases outside the gene matches: 6. The CDR3 spans 14 residues. The CDR3 is CASSSRQGDDIQYF. The DNA for the CDR3 is TGTGCCAGCAGCTCGAGACAGGGGGATGACATTCAGTACTTC.

This clone was observed once. This chain connects TRBV7-2 to TRBJ2-7, with unresolved D. The ends were cut back, 5 bases at V and 5 bases at J, with 19 bases in the middle. The germline V gene has CDR1 SGHTA and CDR2 FQGNSA. There are 15 residues in the CDR3. The CDR3 is CASSPDSTVLNEQYF. CDR3 DNA sequence: TGTGCCAGCAGCCCGGATTCGACGGTTTTGAACGAGCAGTACTTC.

On this clone: The sample carries other DNA sequences with the same CDR3. The V and J genes are TRBV5-1 and TRBJ1-4; no firm D call. The CDR3 is 16 residues long. CDR1 is SGHRS, CDR2 YFSETQ, per germline. V was trimmed by 4 bases and J by 0 bases, leaving 13 bases between them. The chain's CDR3 is CASSLDPGSTNEKLFF. The CDR3 DNA is TGCGCCAGCAGCCTGGATCCAGGATCAACTAATGAAAAACTGTTTTTT. The variable domain in full, with the rest retrieved from reference TRBV5-1 and TRBJ1-4, is KAGVTQTPRYLIKTRGQQVTLSCSPISGHRSVSWYQQTPGQGLQFLFEYFSETQRNKGNFPGRFSGRQFSNSRSEMNVSTLELGDSALYLCASSLDPGSTNEKLFFGSGTQLSVL.

The CDR3 is CASSPGGNSNQPQHF. CDR3 DNA: TGTGCCAGCTCCCCCGGGGGGAATAGCAATCAGCCCCAGCATTTT. J is TRBJ1-5 and V is TRBV6-1; a weak D match, TRBD1 (5 bases). The length of the CDR3 is 15 residues. Trimming shortened V by 8 bases and J by 0 bases, and 14 bases separated the two germline ends. Germline lookup yields CDR1 MNHNS and CDR2 SASEGT.

This clone was seen only once. The chain carries TRBV29-1 and TRBJ1-2; D unresolved. Per the germline V gene, CDR1 is SQVTM and CDR2 is ANQGSEA. Trimming pared 2 bases from V and 4 bases from J, leaving 11 bases between. CDR3 length: 13 residues. DNA of the CDR3: TGCAGCGTTGAAAGGAGCCCCGGCTATGGCTACACCTTC. This translates into CSVERSPGYGYTF.

The table lists this clone with a count of one. This chain uses TRBV19 with TRBJ2-1; 8 bases map to TRBD2. This CDR3 region has 14 residues. CDR1 and CDR2 (germline): LNHDA, SQIVND (reference sequence). J gave up 7 bases and V 5 bases, and 7 bases lay outside the gene matches. In DNA form, the CDR3 reads TGTGCCAGTAGTCGGGAGGGAGGGAGGAATGAGCAGTTCTTC. Translating it yields CASSREGGRNEQFF.

This clone was counted between two and nine times. The CDR3 spells CSAKRGYEQYF. CDR3 in DNA: TGCAGTGCAAAGCGGGGCTACGAGCAGTACTTC. This chain uses TRBV20-1 with TRBJ2-7; TRBD2 matches 7 bases. Germline trimming cut 6 bases from V and 3 bases from J; bases unmatched to any gene: 2. Germline values: CDR1 DFQATT, CDR2 SNEGSKA (reference sequence). This CDR3 is 11 amino acids long.

This rearrangement joins TRBV27 to TRBJ1-1; 8 nucleotides line up with TRBD1. V lost 4 bases, J lost 2 bases, and 3 bases stayed unmatched. Germline V gene data show CDR1 as MNHEY and CDR2 as SMNVEV (reference sequence). The CDR3 runs to 14 residues. The CDR3 region has the DNA TGTGCCAGCAGTTCACAGGGGGATAACACTGAAGCTTTCTTT. It specifies CASSSQGDNTEAFF.

The chain joins TRBV19 to TRBJ1-2; D unclear. CDR3 size: 14 residues. V was pared by 6 bases and J by 7 bases, with 18 bases between. The V gene's germline CDR1 is LNHDA and CDR2 SQIVND (reference sequence). CDR3 sequence: CASSPAGTLAGYTF. The CDR3 DNA is TGTGCCAGTAGCCCCGCCGGTACGCTCGCTGGCTACACCTTC.